The 9 T cell receptor beta chains below come from one sample, sequenced in a study of blood T cell repertoires in COVID-19. Sequencing was performed with immunoSEQ multiplex PCR; in TCRdb, only in-frame clones are kept and a portion is missing. The table includes around 140,000 clones, more than 70% detected once. The sequenced sample consisted of peripheral blood. The receptor set was obtained from a man aged 55-75 years with acute or convalescent COVID-19.

The rearrangement joins TRBV6-5 to TRBJ1-1; possible D gene TRBD1, 6 bases. Germline CDR1 MNHEY, CDR2 SVGAGI. This CDR3 region has 13 residues. CDR3 nucleotide sequence: TGTGTCTCTAAGCGCAGGGGAAAGGCTGAAGCTTTCTTT. Residues: CVSKRRGKAEAFF.

The chain couples TRBV14 to TRBJ2-7, with D possibly matching TRBD2 (5 bases). The CDR3 has 16 amino acids. Trimming removed 0 bases from V and 1 base from J, with 13 bases in between. Germline V gene data show CDR1 as SGHDN and CDR2 as FVKESK. The CDR3 here is CASSQDPLANSYEQYF. The CDR3, as DNA: TGTGCCAGCAGCCAAGATCCGCTAGCTAATTCCTACGAGCAGTACTTC.

The chain combines TRBV5-1 with TRBJ1-1; tentatively, D is TRBD1 (6 bases). This CDR3 is built from 15 residues. The germline CDR1 and CDR2 sequences are SGHRS and YFSETQ. V lost 4 bases, J lost 3 bases, and 16 bases lay in between. CDR3 amino acids: CASSLHRAGDTEAFF. In nucleotides, the CDR3 is TGCGCCAGCAGCCTACACAGGGCGGGGGACACTGAAGCTTTCTTT. Together with reference TRBV5-1 and TRBJ1-1, the CDR3 gives the full variable domain: KAGVTQTPRYLIKTRGQQVTLSCSPISGHRSVSWYQQTPGQGLQFLFEYFSETQRNKGNFPGRFSGRQFSNSRSEMNVSTLELGDSALYLCASSLHRAGDTEAFFGQGTRLTVV.

CDR3 in DNA: TGTGCCAGCAGCTTAGATTTCGGGACAGAACTGTTTTTT. Protein: CASSLDFGTELFF. The rearrangement uses TRBV11-2 and TRBJ1-4; TRBD1 aligns across 7 bases. Germline loops: CDR1 SGHAT, CDR2 FQNNGV. The V segment lost 0 bases and the J segment 12 bases; nucleotides outside the gene matches: 4. The CDR3 consists of 13 residues.

This chain connects TRBV21-1 to TRBJ2-7; TRBD2, as called in the table, went unchecked against the DNA. TRBV21-1 constitutes a pseudogene. The CDR3 loop spans 15 amino acids. The CDR3 protein is CASSVRDFNSYEQYF. The CDR3 nucleotides read TGTGCCAGCAGCGTCCGGGACTTTAACTCCTACGAGCAGTACTTC.

The rearrangement links TRBV15 to TRBJ2-1; 9 nucleotides agree with TRBD1. The CDR3 has 16 residues. Germline CDR1 LNHNV, CDR2 YYDKDF (reference sequence). Trimming cost V 0 bases and J 8 bases; bases outside gene matches: 8. CDR3 nucleotides: TGTGCCACCAGCAGAGATCCGAGACAGGGGGGGCATGAGCAGTTCTTC. Translated, it gives CATSRDPRQGGHEQFF.

This clone was detected only once. The chain couples TRBV18 to TRBJ1-5; no clear D. V gave up 6 bases and J gave up 8 bases, with 14 bases separating them. Germline-derived CDR1 and CDR2 are KGHSH and LQKENI. This CDR3 region has 13 residues. CDR3: CASSRSAAEPQHF. CDR3 bases: TGTGCCAGCTCCCGAAGTGCGGCAGAGCCCCAGCATTTT.

The genes are TRBV28 and TRBJ1-3; TRBD1 might be the D (6 bases). There are 14 residues in the CDR3. CDR1 is MDHEN and CDR2 is SYDVKM in the germline V gene. Trimming shortened V by 6 bases and J by 4 bases, and 13 bases separated the two germline ends. CDR3 region: CASRPPGVGNTIYF. The CDR3 bases are TGTGCCAGCAGACCACCAGGGGTGGGAAACACCATATATTTT.

The chain links TRBV19 to TRBJ2-1, with 9 positions matching TRBD2. V trimming: 3 bases; J trimming: 4 bases; junction bases outside the gene matches: 4. CDR1 is LNHDA, CDR2 SQIVND, per germline (reference sequence). This CDR3 spans 15 amino acids. DNA of the CDR3: TGTGCCAGTAGTATCGCTAGCGGGACTTACAATGAGCAGTTCTTC. This gives the protein CASSIASGTYNEQFF.